This TCR beta chain was profiled in a study of post-analysis software for immune sequencing data. Study at large: Secondary progressive, relapsing-remitting and progressive-relapsing multiple sclerosis were among the included disease courses. General study points: With TRBV5-6, TRBV5-1 and TRBV20-1 included, 4 or 5 TRBV segments were more frequent in patients than in controls. F measure showed strong co-clustering of same-batch samples. Controls significantly exceeded multiple sclerosis patients in normalized Chao1 diversity.

Per germline, CDR1 SGHTA and CDR2 FQGNSA. This CDR3 spans 14 amino acids. The V and J ends lost 1 base and 4 bases respectively, with 9 bases between them. This clonotype has more than one count but fewer than ten. What it binds is not known. Built from TCR beta cDNA, the libraries had unique molecular identifiers in them. It was from about 1 to 10 million T cells that some 460,000 cDNA molecules came. One entry per CDR3 protein results from TCRdb running MiXCR on the PCR reads. The sample shows fewer than 850,000 distinct CDR3 sequences, 46% of them seen only once. The clonotype comes from a girl aged 5-17 years with multiple sclerosis. The gene calls are TRBV7-2 and TRBJ2-3, with TRBD2 as a possible D gene (5 bases). Sequenced material: blood. For the CDR3, the DNA is TGTGCCAGCAGCTTAGACCCCGGGGCAGATACGCAGTATTTT. Its translation is CASSLDPGADTQYF.